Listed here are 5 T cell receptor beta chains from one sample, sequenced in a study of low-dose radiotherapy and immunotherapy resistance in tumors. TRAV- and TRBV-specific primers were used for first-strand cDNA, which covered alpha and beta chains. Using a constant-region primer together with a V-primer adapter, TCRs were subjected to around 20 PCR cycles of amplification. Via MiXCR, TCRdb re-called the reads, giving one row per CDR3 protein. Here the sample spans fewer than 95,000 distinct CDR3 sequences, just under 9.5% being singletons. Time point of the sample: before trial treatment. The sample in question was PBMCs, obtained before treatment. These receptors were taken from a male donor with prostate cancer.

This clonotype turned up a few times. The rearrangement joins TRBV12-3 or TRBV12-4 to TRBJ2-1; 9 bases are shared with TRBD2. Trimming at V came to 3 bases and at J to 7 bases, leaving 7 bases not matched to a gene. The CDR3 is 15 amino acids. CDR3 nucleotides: TGTGCCAGCAGTTTCGGCGGGAGGGCCACAAATGAGCAGTTCTTC. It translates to CASSFGGRATNEQFF.

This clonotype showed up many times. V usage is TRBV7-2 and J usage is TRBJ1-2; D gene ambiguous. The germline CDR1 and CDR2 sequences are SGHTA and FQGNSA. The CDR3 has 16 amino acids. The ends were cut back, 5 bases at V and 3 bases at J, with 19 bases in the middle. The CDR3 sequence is CASSPPLGLNDYGYTF. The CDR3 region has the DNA TGTGCCAGCAGCCCGCCCCTAGGTTTAAACGACTATGGCTACACCTTC.

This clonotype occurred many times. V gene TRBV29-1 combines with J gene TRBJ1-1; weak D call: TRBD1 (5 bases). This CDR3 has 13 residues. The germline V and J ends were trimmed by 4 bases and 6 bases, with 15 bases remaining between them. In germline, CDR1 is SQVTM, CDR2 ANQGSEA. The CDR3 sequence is CSVASGWGAEAFF. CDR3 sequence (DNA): TGCAGCGTTGCCTCAGGGTGGGGCGCTGAAGCTTTCTTT.

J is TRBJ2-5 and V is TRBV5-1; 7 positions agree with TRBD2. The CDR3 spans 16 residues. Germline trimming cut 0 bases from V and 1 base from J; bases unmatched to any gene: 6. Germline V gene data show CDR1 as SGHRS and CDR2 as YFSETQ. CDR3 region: CASSLAPAGRQETQYF. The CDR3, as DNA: TGCGCCAGCAGCTTGGCACCAGCGGGACGCCAAGAGACCCAGTACTTC.

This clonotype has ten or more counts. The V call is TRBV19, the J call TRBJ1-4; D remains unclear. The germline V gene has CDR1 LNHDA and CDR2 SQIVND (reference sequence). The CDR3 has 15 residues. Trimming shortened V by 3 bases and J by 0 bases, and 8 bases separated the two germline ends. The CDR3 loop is CASSILGTTNEKLFF. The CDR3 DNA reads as TGTGCCAGTAGTATCCTCGGGACAACTAATGAAAAACTGTTTTTT.